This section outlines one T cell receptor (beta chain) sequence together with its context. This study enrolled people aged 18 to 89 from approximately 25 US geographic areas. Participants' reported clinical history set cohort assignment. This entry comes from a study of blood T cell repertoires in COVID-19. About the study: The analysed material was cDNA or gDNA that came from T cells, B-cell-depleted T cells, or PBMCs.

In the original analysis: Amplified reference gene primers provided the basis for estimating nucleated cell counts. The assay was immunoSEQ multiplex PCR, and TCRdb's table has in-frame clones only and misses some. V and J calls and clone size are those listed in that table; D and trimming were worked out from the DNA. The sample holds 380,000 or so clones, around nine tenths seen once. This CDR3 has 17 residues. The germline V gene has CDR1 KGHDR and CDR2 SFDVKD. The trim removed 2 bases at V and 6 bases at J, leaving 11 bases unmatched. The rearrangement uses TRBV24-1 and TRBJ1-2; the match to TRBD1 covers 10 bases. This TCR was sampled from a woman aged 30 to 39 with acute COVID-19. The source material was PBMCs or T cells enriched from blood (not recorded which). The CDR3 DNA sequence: TGTGCCACCAGTGATTGGGACAGGGGTAGCGGGCACCATGGCTACACCTTC. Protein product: CATSDWDRGSGHHGYTF.